This T cell receptor beta chain emerged from a study of spatial heterogeneity in lung cancer (dated by TCRdb to the late 2010s). The study in broad terms: Beta-chain transcripts were consistently detected in greater numbers than alpha-chain transcripts, which likely reflects a higher abundance of beta-chain transcripts. In the raw uncorrected reads, each unique combination of TCR and UMI appeared on average more than ten times. In non-small cell lung cancer, the study quantitatively compared TCR alpha and beta repertoires across several tumor regions, matched nontumor lung, and blood. TCR repertoire features were related to nonsynonymous mutation counts determined by whole-exome sequencing of tumor tissue. Both alpha and beta chains were TCR-sequenced in samples taken at surgery, namely 220 tumor regions, more than 62 matched nontumor lung samples and over 55 PBMC samples.

Here is what the overall study found, with its caveats: Ubiquitous expanded tumor TCRs were found in blood more often at tumor resection than at routine follow-up. Additional single-cell paired TCR alpha and beta sequencing was considered necessary to confirm, at a functional level, the hypothesis that regional TCRs recognize regional mutations.

The label giving this sample's time point can be read as: sample taken at primary tumor resection. Samples were obtained from 65 to 90 patients with early-stage, untreated non-small cell lung cancer from the lung TRACERx cohort. Without any cell sorting, TCR sequencing was performed on whole RNA extracted either from tumor and nontumor lung tissue or from cryopreserved PBMC samples. Only patients with enough RNA available from two or more tumor regions were chosen for TCR sequencing. Counted from cysteine to phenylalanine, this CDR3 has 15 amino acids. Only the CDR3 region is kept as DNA, spanning 45 bases read in frame from base 1. According to the germline V gene, CDR1 reads MDHEN and CDR2 reads SYDVKM. V sheds 4 bases and J sheds 3 bases, leaving 16 bases between their ends. Library prep was done by 5' RACE. TCRdb shows the sequencer as NextSeq 500. In the TCR library protocol, a unique molecular identifier was attached to each TCR cDNA molecule so that PCR and sequencing errors could be corrected. On the authors' methods: TCR identification, UMI-based error correction and CDR3 extraction were performed with Decombinator tools. TCRs above a frequency of 2 per 1,000, corresponding to the top 1% of the tumor frequency distribution, were defined as expanded. Each repertoire was subsampled 100 times to 5,000 TCRs, after which Renyi diversity was computed with the R vegan package. CDR3 similarity networks were built from amino acid triplet string-kernel similarity, with CDR3s being connected when pairwise similarity was above 0.82. The raw public data were reprocessed by TCRdb itself: fastp quality trimming at Q25, MiXCR clonotype calling, in-frame beta chains only. Each entry merges the rows of one CDR3 protein and shows their most common DNA and genes. These V and J calls rely on TCRdb rather than the paper's analysis. The sample table contains approximately 40,000 distinct CDR3 sequences; only one count was recorded for 6.5% to 7% of them. The ten largest account for around 43% of the sample.

This clonotype was observed many times. Its antigen is still unknown. It has no much larger one-base neighbor in the sample; base qualities were not kept. The source of this sequence is a female donor with early-stage non-small cell lung cancer. The sequencing here drew on PBMCs, taken at surgery. The chain couples TRBV28 to TRBJ2-7; the D gene cannot be resolved reliably. The CDR3 corresponds to CASSSPTAMRYEQYF. Read as DNA, the sequence is TGTGCCAGCAGTTCCCCGACGGCCATGCGCTACGAGCAGTACTTC. When the CDR3 is completed using the reference TRBV28 and TRBJ2-7 genes on either side, the full variable domain is DVKVTQSSRYLVKRTGEKVFLECVQDMDHENMFWYRQDPGLGLRLIYFSYDVKMKEKGDIPEGYSVSREKKERFSLILESASTNQTSMYLCASSSPTAMRYEQYFGPGTRLTVT.